This note documents a single TCR beta chain sequence. These data come from a study of cytomegalovirus exposure and HLA in healthy donors. Vbeta (60) and Jbeta (13) primers were used in the PCR. The repertoire was sequenced with immunoSEQ multiplex PCR; TCRdb's copy has only in-frame clones and lacks some. The sample table sets out 35,000 to 45,000 clones. V shed 5 bases and J 2 bases; nucleotides not matched to a gene: 2. The length of the CDR3 is 15 residues. Germline V gives CDR1 MNHEY, CDR2 SVGAGI. The sequencing input was PBMCs. This chain links TRBV6-5 with TRBJ2-1; 11 nucleotides agree with TRBD1. The clonotype was recovered from a male donor in good health and CMV-seronegative. CDR3 DNA: TGTGCCAGCAGTGGGGACAGGGGGACCTACAATGAGCAGTTCTTC. This translates into CASSGDRGTYNEQFF.